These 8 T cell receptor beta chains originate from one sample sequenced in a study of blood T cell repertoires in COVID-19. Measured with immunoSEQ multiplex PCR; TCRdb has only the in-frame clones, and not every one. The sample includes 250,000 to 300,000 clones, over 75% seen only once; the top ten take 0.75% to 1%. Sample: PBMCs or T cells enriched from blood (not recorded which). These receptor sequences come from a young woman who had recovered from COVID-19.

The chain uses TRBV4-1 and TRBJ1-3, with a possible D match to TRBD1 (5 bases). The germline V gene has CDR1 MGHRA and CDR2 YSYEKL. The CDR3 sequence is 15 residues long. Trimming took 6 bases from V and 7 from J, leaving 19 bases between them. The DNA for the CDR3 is TGCGCCAGCAGAGACAGACCCCAGGATTCTAACACCATATATTTT. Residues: CASRDRPQDSNTIYF.

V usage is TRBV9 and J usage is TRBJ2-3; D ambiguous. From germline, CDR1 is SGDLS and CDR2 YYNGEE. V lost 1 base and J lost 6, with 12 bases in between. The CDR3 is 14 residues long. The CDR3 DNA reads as TGTGCCAGCAGCGTAAATCTAGACGGGGATACGCAGTATTTT. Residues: CASSVNLDGDTQYF.

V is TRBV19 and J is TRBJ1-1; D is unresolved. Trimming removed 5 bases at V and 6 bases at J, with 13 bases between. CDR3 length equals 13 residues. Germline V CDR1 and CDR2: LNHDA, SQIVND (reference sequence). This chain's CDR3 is CASSLNLASEAFF. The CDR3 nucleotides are TGTGCCAGTAGTCTAAACCTAGCCTCTGAAGCTTTCTTT.

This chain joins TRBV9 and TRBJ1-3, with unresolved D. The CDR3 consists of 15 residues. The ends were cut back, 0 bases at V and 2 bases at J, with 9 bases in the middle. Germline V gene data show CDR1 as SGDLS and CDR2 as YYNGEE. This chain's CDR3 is CASSVEHRPGNTIYF. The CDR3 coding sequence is TGTGCCAGCAGCGTAGAGCACCGTCCTGGAAACACCATATATTTT.

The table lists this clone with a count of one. CDR3 DNA sequence: TGTGCCAGCAGTTTAGAACGTAGCTATGGCTACACCTTC. Encoded protein: CASSLERSYGYTF. The V gene is TRBV12-3 or TRBV12-4, the J gene TRBJ1-2; D unresolved. Trimming pared 1 base from V and 4 bases from J, leaving 7 bases between. The CDR3 has 13 amino acids.

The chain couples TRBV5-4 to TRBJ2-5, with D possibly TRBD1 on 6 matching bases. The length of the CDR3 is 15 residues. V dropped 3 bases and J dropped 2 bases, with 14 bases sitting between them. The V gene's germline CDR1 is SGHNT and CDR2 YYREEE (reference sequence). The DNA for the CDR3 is TGTGCCAGCAGCTCGAATAGGGGGTGGCAAGAGACCCAGTACTTC. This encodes CASSSNRGWQETQYF.

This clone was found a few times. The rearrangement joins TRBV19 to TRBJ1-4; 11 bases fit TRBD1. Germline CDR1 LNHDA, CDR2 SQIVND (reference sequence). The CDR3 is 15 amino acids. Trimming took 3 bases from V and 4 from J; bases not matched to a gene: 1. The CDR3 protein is CASSMGTGGNEKLFF. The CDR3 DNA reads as TGTGCCAGTAGTATGGGGACAGGGGGTAATGAAAAACTGTTTTTT.

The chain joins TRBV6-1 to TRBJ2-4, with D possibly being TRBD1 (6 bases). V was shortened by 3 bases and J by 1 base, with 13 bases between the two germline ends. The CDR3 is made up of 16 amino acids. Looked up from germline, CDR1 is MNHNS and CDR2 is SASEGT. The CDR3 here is CASSDTRGIAKNIQYF. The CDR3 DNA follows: TGTGCCAGCAGTGATACCAGGGGAATCGCCAAAAACATTCAGTACTTC.